One sample yielded the 16 T cell receptor beta chains listed below, sequenced in a study of early T cells in non-severe SARS-CoV-2 infection. TCRdb recomputed calls from the 5' RACE reads with MiXCR, one row per CDR3 protein. Among 50,000 or so distinct CDR3 sequences listed, over 3.5% were seen once. Specimen: whole blood. These receptors were obtained from an adult who was a healthcare worker with PCR-confirmed SARS-CoV-2 infection or an uninfected control (not recorded which).

This clonotype was recorded a few times. V gene TRBV7-9 combines with J gene TRBJ1-6; D is ambiguous. The CDR3 consists of 14 residues. Germline V gene lookup returns CDR1 SEHNR and CDR2 FQNEAQ (reference sequence). The V end lost 1 base, the J end lost 10 bases, and 11 bases lay between the germline ends. The CDR3 spells CASSLDPGNSPLHF. The CDR3 DNA is TGTGCCAGCAGCTTAGACCCAGGAAACTCACCCCTCCACTTT.

This clonotype has at least ten counts. This sequence joins TRBV12-3 or TRBV12-4 and TRBJ2-2; 7 bases agree with TRBD1. V trimming: 8 bases; J trimming: 1 base; junction bases outside the gene matches: 4. The CDR3 consists of 14 residues. CDR3 bases: TGTGCCAGCTGGGACAGCCAGAACACCGGGGAGCTGTTTTTT. Translating it yields CASWDSQNTGELFF.

This clonotype was found many times. The chain carries TRBV7-9 and TRBJ1-2, with D uncertain. V gave up 5 bases and J gave up 4 bases, with 17 bases separating them. The length of the CDR3 is 15 residues. Germline CDR1 and CDR2: SEHNR and FQNEAQ (reference sequence). The CDR3 here is CASSQDTNPPYGYTF. CDR3 coding DNA: TGTGCCAGCAGCCAAGACACTAATCCCCCCTATGGCTACACCTTC. The entire variable domain, with the rest obtained from reference TRBV7-9 and TRBJ1-2, is as follows: DTGVSQNPRHKITKRGQNVTFRCDPISEHNRLYWYRQTLGQGPEFLTYFQNEAQLEKSRLLSDRFSAERPKGSFSTLEIQRTEQGDSAMYLCASSQDTNPPYGYTFGSGTRLTVV.

In regard to this clonotype: A read error is possible here, since a much larger clone lies one base away. The chain uses TRBV12-3 or TRBV12-4 and TRBJ2-2; perhaps TRBD2 as D (5 bases). V gave up 5 bases and J gave up 7 bases, with 20 bases separating them. CDR3 length equals 16 residues. CDR3 sequence (DNA): TGTGCCAGCAGTAGGTTGGGCCTAGCAGACATCGGGGAGCTGTTTTTT. Translated: CASSRLGLADIGELFF.

The table lists this clonotype with many counts. The V gene is TRBV7-2, the J gene TRBJ2-7, with TRBD1 matching over 9 bases. CDR3 length: 15 amino acids. J was trimmed by 2 bases and V by 7 bases; bases with no gene match: 9. CDR1 and CDR2 from the germline V gene are SGHTA and FQGNSA. CDR3 protein: CASTETGTGTYEQYF. The CDR3 nucleotides are TGTGCCAGCACCGAGACCGGGACAGGGACCTACGAGCAGTACTTC.

This clonotype was observed a few times. The rearrangement links TRBV3-1 to TRBJ2-3; D might be TRBD1 (6 bases). The germline gives CDR1 LGHDT, CDR2 YNNKEL (reference sequence). This CDR3 region has 14 residues. Trimming shortened V by 2 bases and J by 4 bases, and 10 bases separated the two germline ends. CDR3 loop: CASSQRTGPDTQYF. For the CDR3, the DNA is TGTGCCAGCAGCCAACGAACAGGGCCAGATACGCAGTATTTT.

This clonotype has more than one count but fewer than ten. The rearrangement links TRBV7-9 to TRBJ2-3, with D hard to call. Germline CDR1 is SEHNR and CDR2 is FQNEAQ (reference sequence). CDR3 length equals 13 residues. V shed 4 bases and J shed 5 bases, with 10 bases lying between them. In DNA, the CDR3 is TGTGCCAGCAGCTGGAAGGATCTAGATACGCAGTATTTT. As protein: CASSWKDLDTQYF.

This clonotype occurred many times. The chain has TRBV27 and TRBJ1-1, with 9 bases matching TRBD1. CDR3 size: 14 residues. With 5 bases clipped from V and 4 bases from J, the junction kept 5 bases outside the gene matches. Germline V CDR1 and CDR2: MNHEY, SMNVEV (reference sequence). This CDR3 is CASSRTGVGTEAFF. CDR3 bases: TGTGCCAGCAGTCGGACAGGGGTAGGCACTGAAGCTTTCTTT.

This clonotype has ten or more counts. DNA of the CDR3: TGTGCCAGCAGTTACTCTCAGGGGACAACTGAAGCTTTCTTT. Its translation: CASSYSQGTTEAFF. J is TRBJ1-1 and V is TRBV6-6; D perhaps matches TRBD1 (6 bases). Trimming removed 0 bases from V and 5 bases from J, with 10 bases in between. CDR1 and CDR2 from the germline V gene are MNHNY and SVGAGI (reference sequence). The CDR3 is 14 amino acids.

In its sample, this clonotype was seen many times. V gene TRBV11-2 combines with J gene TRBJ2-7, with D possibly being TRBD2 (6 bases). V lost 1 base and J lost 4, with 11 bases in between. The CDR3 is made up of 14 amino acids. Germline V gives CDR1 SGHAT, CDR2 FQNNGV. CDR3 coding DNA: TGTGCCAGCAGCTTAGCCGGGAGCACTTACGAGCAGTACTTC. Its translation is CASSLAGSTYEQYF. Full variable domain (remainder filled in from reference TRBV11-2 and TRBJ2-7): EAGVAQSPRYKIIEKRQSVAFWCNPISGHATLYWYQQILGQGPKLLIQFQNNGVVDDSQLPKDRFSAERLKGVDSTLKIQPAKLEDSAVYLCASSLAGSTYEQYFGPGTRLTVT.

The chain has TRBV11-2 and TRBJ2-1, with TRBD2 identical over 8 bases. CDR1 is SGHAT and CDR2 is FQNNGV in the germline V gene. The length of the CDR3 is 16 residues. Unmatched junction bases numbered 8, after V lost 2 bases and J lost 5 bases. The CDR3 here is CASSLWGLAGHNEQFF. The CDR3 nucleotides are TGTGCCAGCAGCTTATGGGGCCTAGCGGGTCACAATGAGCAGTTCTTC. The variable domain in full, with the rest retrieved from reference TRBV11-2 and TRBJ2-1, is EAGVAQSPRYKIIEKRQSVAFWCNPISGHATLYWYQQILGQGPKLLIQFQNNGVVDDSQLPKDRFSAERLKGVDSTLKIQPAKLEDSAVYLCASSLWGLAGHNEQFFGPGTRLTVL.

This clonotype has at least ten counts. This chain connects TRBV12-3 or TRBV12-4 to TRBJ2-6; 8 positions match TRBD1. V lost 4 bases, J lost 1 base, and 6 bases stayed unmatched. The CDR3 spans 17 residues. As DNA, the CDR3 is TGTGCCAGCAGTTATGACACAGGGGGGTCTGGGGCCAACGTCCTGACTTTC. It encodes CASSYDTGGSGANVLTF.

The table lists this clonotype with many counts. This rearrangement joins TRBV5-1 to TRBJ1-5, with D unclear. The V and J ends lost 0 bases and 0 bases respectively, with 1 base between them. Germline CDR1 and CDR2: SGHRS and YFSETQ. The CDR3 spans 13 residues. CDR3 DNA sequence: TGCGCCAGCAGCTTGGATAGCAATCAGCCCCAGCATTTT. Translating it yields CASSLDSNQPQHF.

The CDR3 nucleotides are TGTGCCTGGAGTGAAGGAGTCAGGGGGAACGAGCAGTACTTC. This translates into CAWSEGVRGNEQYF. The rearrangement uses TRBV30 and TRBJ2-7; 7 nucleotides match TRBD1. Germline V CDR1 and CDR2: GTSNPN, SVGIG (reference sequence). With V trimmed by 1 base and J by 5 bases, 8 bases remained unmatched. The CDR3 has 14 amino acids.

This clonotype was counted many times. This chain links TRBV10-2 with TRBJ2-7, with a tentative D call TRBD1 (6 bases). Germline loops: CDR1 WSHSY, CDR2 SAAADI. The germline V and J ends were trimmed by 0 bases and 1 base, with 13 bases remaining between them. The CDR3 covers 16 residues. DNA of the CDR3: TGCGCCAGCAGTGAGTCCGACAGGCTGCTATCCTACGAGCAGTACTTC. It is translated as CASSESDRLLSYEQYF.

Many counts were recorded for this clonotype. CDR3 region: CASSLVGVTSSYNEQFF. The CDR3 DNA sequence: TGTGCCAGCAGCTTAGTTGGGGTGACGAGCTCCTACAATGAGCAGTTCTTC. The rearrangement uses TRBV11-2 and TRBJ2-1; the D is unclear. Germline lookup yields CDR1 SGHAT and CDR2 FQNNGV. The CDR3 totals 17 residues. The V end was cut by 1 base, the J end by 0 bases, with 13 bases between.